This is a list of T cell receptor beta chains from one sample in a study of blood T cells in healthy people across ages. TCRdb fed the 5' RACE reads into MiXCR, producing one record per CDR3 protein. Among under 2 million distinct CDR3 sequences listed, roughly 32% were seen once. Sequencing input: blood. The receptors stem from a woman aged 25 to 39 in good health. CDR3s include the opening cysteine and the closing phenylalanine or tryptophan. D genes are given only for firm matches. Part of the rows lack a size; the others show once, few, many or a class for expanded clones.

abundance,j_gene,v_gene,d_gene,CDR3aa,CDR3nt
few,TRBJ2-1,TRBV30,TRBD2,CAGTAPLGGRLGNEQFF,TGTGCCGGGACCGCTCCACTAGGCGGGAGGTTAGGGAATGAGCAGTTCTTC
NA,TRBJ2-2,TRBV12-3/TRBV12-4,NA,CASSFGRMLAGELFF,TGTGCCAGCAGTTTCGGAAGGATGCTTGCCGGGGAGCTGTTTTTT
NA,TRBJ2-3,TRBV7-6,TRBD2,CASSKSGRDTDTQYF,TGTGCCAGCAGCAAAAGCGGGAGGGACACAGATACGCAGTATTTT
NA,TRBJ1-4,TRBV20-1,NA,CSAFPRTDRNEKLFF,TGCAGTGCTTTCCCTCGGACAGACAGAAATGAAAAACTGTTTTTT
NA,TRBJ2-2,TRBV6-6,NA,CASTASGELFF,TGTGCCAGCACGGCTAGCGGGGAGCTGTTTTTT
NA,TRBJ1-1,TRBV7-2,NA,CASSLGNRAGNTEAFF,TGTGCCAGCAGCTTAGGGAACAGGGCCGGGAACACTGAAGCTTTCTTT
NA,TRBJ1-1,TRBV6-6,NA,CASSYSPGPGEGFF,TGTGCCAGCAGTTACTCGCCAGGGCCGGGAGAGGGTTTCTTT
NA,TRBJ2-1,TRBV6-5,NA,CASSYSKRELYNEQFF,TGTGCCAGCAGTTACTCGAAGCGAGAACTGTACAATGAGCAGTTCTTC
few,TRBJ2-7,TRBV20-1,TRBD2,CSASGGGPGMHEQYF,TGCAGTGCCAGCGGCGGGGGGCCGGGCATGCACGAGCAGTACTTC
NA,TRBJ1-4,TRBV2,NA,CASRGRGDEKLFF,TGTGCCAGCAGAGGACGGGGTGATGAAAAACTGTTTTTT
few,TRBJ1-2,TRBV29-1,NA,CSVGENGYTF,TGCAGCGTTGGGGAGAATGGCTACACCTTC
few,TRBJ2-7,TRBV7-2,NA,CASSSRPGSGEQYF,TGTGCCAGCAGCTCCAGACCGGGGAGCGGCGAGCAGTACTTC
few,TRBJ2-5,TRBV25-1,NA,CASSNARGGGETQYF,TGTGCCAGCAGTAACGCTAGAGGCGGCGGAGAGACCCAGTACTTC
NA,TRBJ1-4,TRBV7-9,NA,CAGSSGQNEKLFF,TGTGCCGGCAGCAGCGGACAGAATGAAAAACTGTTTTTT
NA,TRBJ2-2,TRBV12-3/TRBV12-4,TRBD2,CASRTWTSRDTGELFF,TGTGCCAGCAGGACCTGGACTAGTCGGGACACCGGGGAGCTGTTTTTT
NA,TRBJ2-7,TRBV20-1,NA,CSARDWGTLSYEQYF,TGCAGTGCTAGAGATTGGGGGACTCTCTCCTACGAGCAGTACTTC
NA,TRBJ2-1,TRBV20-1,NA,CSAAVWGTGYNEQFF,TGCAGTGCTGCGGTTTGGGGGACGGGTTACAATGAGCAGTTCTTC
few,TRBJ2-3,TRBV3-1,TRBD2,CASSIHSGSNIDTQYF,TGTGCCAGCAGCATTCATAGCGGGAGCAATATAGATACGCAGTATTTT
NA,TRBJ2-3,TRBV9,TRBD2,CASSAFSGGSTDTQYF,TGTGCCAGCAGCGCGTTTAGCGGGGGGTCCACAGATACGCAGTATTTT